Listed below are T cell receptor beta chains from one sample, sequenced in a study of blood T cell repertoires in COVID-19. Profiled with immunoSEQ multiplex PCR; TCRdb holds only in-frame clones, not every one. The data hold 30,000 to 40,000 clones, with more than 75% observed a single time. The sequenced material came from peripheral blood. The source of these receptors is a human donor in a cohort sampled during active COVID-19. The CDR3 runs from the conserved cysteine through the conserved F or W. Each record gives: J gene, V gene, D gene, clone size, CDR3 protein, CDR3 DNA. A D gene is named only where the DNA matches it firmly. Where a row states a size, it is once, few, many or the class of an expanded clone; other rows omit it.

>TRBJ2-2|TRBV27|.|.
CASWRAPGGDTGELFF
TGTGCCAGTTGGCGGGCCCCTGGTGGGGACACCGGGGAGCTGTTTTTT
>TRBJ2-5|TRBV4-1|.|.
CASSPDPGSQETQYF
TGCGCCAGCAGCCCCGACCCGGGGAGCCAAGAGACCCAGTACTTC
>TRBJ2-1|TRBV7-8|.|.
CASSLVDSGELQFF
TGTGCCAGCAGCTTAGTGGACAGCGGGGAGCTGCAGTTCTTC
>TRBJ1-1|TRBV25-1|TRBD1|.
CASSQGPGGNTEAFF
TGTGCCAGCAGCCAGGGGCCAGGGGGGAACACTGAAGCTTTCTTT
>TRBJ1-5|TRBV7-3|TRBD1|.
CASSQTGGRQPQHF
TGTGCCAGCAGCCAAACAGGGGGCCGTCAGCCCCAGCATTTT
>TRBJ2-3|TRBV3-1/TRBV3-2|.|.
CASSQVAGRNPQYF
TGTGCCAGCAGCCAAGTTGCAGGTCGGAATCCGCAGTATTTT
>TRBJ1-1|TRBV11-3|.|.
CASSFTRNTEAFF
TGTGCCAGCAGCTTTACAAGGAACACTGAAGCTTTCTTT
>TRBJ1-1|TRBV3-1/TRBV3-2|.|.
CASSLGQNTEAFF
TGTGCCAGCAGCCTAGGACAGAACACTGAAGCTTTCTTT
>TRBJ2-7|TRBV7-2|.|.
CASSLARRGGRYEQYF
TGTGCCAGCAGCTTAGCGAGGAGGGGGGGACGCTACGAGCAGTACTTC
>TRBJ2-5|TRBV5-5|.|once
CASGQNEQETQYF
TGTGCCAGCGGGCAGAACGAACAAGAGACCCAGTACTTC
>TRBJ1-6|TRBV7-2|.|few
CASSLQGSSYNSPLHF
TGTGCCAGCAGCTTACAGGGCAGCTCCTATAATTCACCCCTCCACTTT
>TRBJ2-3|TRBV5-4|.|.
CASSFPTSTDTQYF
TGTGCCAGCAGCTTCCCGACTTCAACGGATACGCAGTATTTT
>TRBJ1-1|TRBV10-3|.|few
CATCREVNTEAFF
TGTGCCACGTGCAGGGAGGTTAACACTGAAGCTTTCTTT
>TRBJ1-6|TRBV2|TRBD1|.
CASRGDRGGSPLHF
TGTGCCAGCAGAGGGGACAGGGGAGGGTCACCCCTCCACTTT
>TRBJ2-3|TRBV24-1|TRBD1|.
CATSDPRTGGSDTQYF
TGTGCCACCAGTGATCCTCGGACAGGGGGCTCAGATACGCAGTATTTT
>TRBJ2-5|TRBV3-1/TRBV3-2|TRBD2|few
CASSRTSGGRETQYF
TGTGCCAGCAGCCGCACTAGCGGGGGGCGAGAGACCCAGTACTTC
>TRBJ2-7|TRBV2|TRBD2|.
CASSEPSGVYEQYF
TGTGCCAGCAGTGAACCTAGCGGGGTTTACGAGCAGTACTTC
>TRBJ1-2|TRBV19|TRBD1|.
CASRSGTGLIYGYTF
TGTGCCAGTAGATCCGGGACAGGGCTCATCTATGGCTACACCTTC
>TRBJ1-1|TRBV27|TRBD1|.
CASKWDRGINTEAFF
TGTGCCAGCAAATGGGACAGGGGGATAAACACTGAAGCTTTCTTT
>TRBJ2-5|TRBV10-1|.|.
CASSEDAGRETQYF
TGCGCCAGCAGTGAGGATGCAGGGCGGGAGACCCAGTACTTC
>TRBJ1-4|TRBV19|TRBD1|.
CASRLRGPGEKLFF
TGTGCCAGCCGTCTTAGGGGGCCGGGTGAAAAACTGTTTTTT
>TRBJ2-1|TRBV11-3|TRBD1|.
CASSLDRSYNEQFF
TGTGCCAGCAGCCTGGACAGGTCCTACAATGAGCAGTTCTTC
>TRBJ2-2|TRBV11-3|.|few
CASSLLNTGELFF
TGTGCCAGCAGCTTACTGAACACCGGGGAGCTGTTTTTT
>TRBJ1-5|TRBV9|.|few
CASSVPGLGNQPQHF
TGTGCCAGCAGCGTACCAGGGCTTGGCAATCAGCCCCAGCATTTT
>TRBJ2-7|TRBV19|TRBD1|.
CASSNHGTGSSYEQYF
TGTGCCAGTAGTAACCACGGGACAGGGAGCTCCTACGAGCAGTACTTC
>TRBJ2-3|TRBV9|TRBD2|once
CASSGTGGDTQYF
TGTGCCAGCAGCGGCACCGGGGGGGATACGCAGTATTTT
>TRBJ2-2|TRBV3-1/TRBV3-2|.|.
CASSQTANTGELFF
TGTGCCAGCAGCCAAACGGCGAACACCGGGGAGCTGTTTTTT
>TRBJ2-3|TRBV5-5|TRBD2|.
CASSRSGGPTDTQYF
TGTGCCAGCAGTCGTAGCGGGGGGCCCACAGATACGCAGTATTTT
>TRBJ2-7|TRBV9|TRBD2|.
CASSVGVSGVNEQYF
TGTGCCAGCAGCGTAGGGGTTAGCGGGGTCAACGAGCAGTACTTC
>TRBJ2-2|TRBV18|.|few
CATQPSTNTGELFF
TGTGCCACCCAACCCTCGACAAACACCGGGGAGCTGTTTTTT
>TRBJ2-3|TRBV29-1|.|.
CSVAAPRGDTQYF
TGCAGCGTCGCGGCGCCACGGGGAGATACGCAGTATTTT
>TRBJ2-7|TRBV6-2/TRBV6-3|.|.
CASSATIPYEQYF
TGTGCCAGCAGTGCAACTATTCCCTACGAGCAGTACTTC
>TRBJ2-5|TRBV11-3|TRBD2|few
CASSLGTSGVQETQYF
TGTGCCAGCAGTCTCGGGACTAGCGGGGTCCAAGAGACCCAGTACTTC